These 4 T cell receptor beta chains were sequenced from one sample in a study of cytomegalovirus exposure and HLA in healthy donors. Researchers ran the PCR with 60 Vbeta and 13 Jbeta primers. Method: immunoSEQ multiplex PCR; TCRdb's copy keeps in-frame clones and lacks some. This table holds some 190,000 clones, more than 75% found once. The sample comprised PBMCs. The source is a woman between 18 and 30 years old in good health and CMV-seronegative.

V usage is TRBV27 and J usage is TRBJ1-4; 9 bases align to TRBD1. Per the germline V gene, CDR1 is MNHEY and CDR2 is SMNVEV (reference sequence). V trimming: 3 bases; J trimming: 8 bases; junction bases outside the gene matches: 10. CDR3 length: 16 amino acids. The CDR3 region is CASSFVRGQGREKLFF. CDR3 DNA: TGTGCCAGCAGTTTTGTCCGGGGACAGGGAAGAGAAAAACTGTTTTTT.

The chain uses TRBV4-1 and TRBJ2-6; D ambiguous. The V gene lost 4 bases and the J gene lost 4 bases, with 14 bases spanning the gap. Germline CDR1 reads MGHRA; CDR2 reads YSYEKL. The CDR3 runs 16 residues. For the CDR3, the DNA is TGCGCCAGCAGCCGAAGCCCGGTAGCCGGGGCCAACGTCCTGACTTTC. Translating gives CASSRSPVAGANVLTF.

The rearrangement joins TRBV7-2 to TRBJ1-2; 7 bases fit TRBD1. Unmatched junction bases numbered 11, after V lost 1 base and J lost 6 bases. CDR1 and CDR2 from the germline V gene are SGHTA and FQGNSA. The CDR3 length is 16 residues. The CDR3 DNA is TGTGCCAGCAGCTTAGGGGGGCCCGAGACAGGGAATGGCTACACCTTC. It is translated as CASSLGGPETGNGYTF. Looking up the rest from reference TRBV7-2 and TRBJ1-2 gives the full variable domain: GAGVSQSPSNKVTEKGKDVELRCDPISGHTALYWYRQSLGQGLEFLIYFQGNSAPDKSGLPSDRFSAERTGGSVSTLTIQRTQQEDSAVYLCASSLGGPETGNGYTFGSGTRLTVV.

The V call is TRBV5-1, the J call TRBJ1-4; 9 nucleotides agree with TRBD1. Trimming at V came to 4 bases and at J to 7 bases, leaving 5 bases not matched to a gene. There are 14 residues in the CDR3. From germline, CDR1 is SGHRS and CDR2 YFSETQ. CDR3 protein: CASSPGQGSEKLFF. CDR3 in DNA: TGCGCCAGCAGCCCGGGACAGGGAAGTGAAAAACTGTTTTTT.